Included here is one T cell receptor beta chain sequence, with context. Its target is not known. The CDR3 is 15 residues long. Per germline, CDR1 LGHNT and CDR2 FRNRAP. Germline trimming cut 7 bases from V and 5 bases from J; bases unmatched to any gene: 12. This entry comes from a study of T cell responses to AZD1222 COVID-19 vaccine. Study-level information: Second-dose schedules of about 4 or about 12 weeks were combined.

The study's findings and limits: Repertoire sampling was restricted to post-peak T cell response timepoints. Spike was spanned by vaccine-associated CD4 TCRs, which were dominant at 160-218 and 743-854. Of the AZD1222 recipients, only six or seven were seropositive at baseline.

The table came from immunoSEQ multiplex PCR; TCRdb's copy has only in-frame clones and leaves some out. The sample holds around 76,000 clones, approximately 84% seen once. This sample comprised peripheral blood, obtained on day 0 of AZD1222 vaccination. The receptor was isolated from an adult in good health. The chain links TRBV12-5 to TRBJ2-3; 7 bases line up with TRBD2. This chain's CDR3 is CASAPGRGGIDTQYF. The DNA for the CDR3 is TGTGCTAGTGCCCCGGGGAGGGGAGGGATAGATACGCAGTATTTT.